This T cell receptor beta chain appears in the sequencing data of a study of blood T cell repertoires in COVID-19 (dated by TCRdb to about 2020). Background for the entire study: Collaborator samples came from the United States, Italy and Spain and covered acute and convalescent phases of COVID-19. Sample metadata almost always included a de-identified subject ID, COVID-19 status, age in years and sex. The repertoires were made available in a free public database intended to serve as a resource for research on the immune response to SARS-CoV-2. Samples came from the ongoing ImmuneRACE study (first 160 participants) plus 1,254 subjects from 6 global collaborators. Subjects who had been exposed to COVID-19, were actively infected with it, or had recovered from it provided the deeply sampled blood TCRbeta repertoires that made up the dataset. HLA class I and class II types, where available, came from metadata supplied by the sample provider rather than from assay-based typing. The material from the prospective study consisted of cDNA or gDNA derived from T cells, B-cell-depleted T cells, or PBMCs.

The immunoSEQ Assay, a bias-controlled multiplex PCR, was used to amplify TCRbeta CDR3 regions from genomic DNA. Regarding the original processing steps: Within the assay, amplification of reference gene primers was used to estimate how many nucleated cells each sample contained. To quantify the absolute abundance of each unique TCRbeta CDR3 rearrangement, sequence reads were collapsed and filtered. For each sample, productive Simpson clonality was calculated as the square root of Simpson's diversity index across productive rearrangements. The immuneACCESS repertoire file appears here via TCRdb, limited to in-frame rearrangements. These files lack a portion of the clones; in checked studies, under half of the deficit traces to unresolved V genes, and the cause of the others is not known. The DNA was the basis for D and trimming; V, J and clone size are from that table. In this sample the table shows a few hundred thousand clones, about 81% of which occur a single time. About 10% of the sample is taken by the ten largest.

To note about this clone: It has no known antigen specificity. Base qualities are not recorded, but no much larger clone differs from it by a single base.

In the prospective study, participants were roughly 18 to 89 years old, resided in approximately 22 geographic areas of the United States, and were enrolled through a virtual design. In the prospective study, cohorts were assigned on the basis of participant-reported clinical history obtained from a screening survey and a study questionnaire. Recovered participants in ImmuneRACE Cohort 3 were defined as having two consecutive negative NP/OP PCR tests, clearance from a healthcare professional, or resolution of symptoms. Mobile phlebotomists in the prospective study collected whole blood, serum and a nasopharyngeal or oropharyngeal swab from every participant. Additional blood draws and questionnaires over an approximately two-month period could optionally be provided by prospective study participants. Prospective study blood samples were shipped either frozen or at room temperature before DNA extraction.

Overall study outcomes, separate from this receptor: The quantity of clinical and demographic metadata differed by source and by participant and was supplied without curation.

V gives up 1 base and J gives up 3 bases, and the segment between their germline ends measures 7 bases. The germline V gene yields SGHTS for CDR1 and YDEGEE for CDR2. Inclusive of the bounding cysteine and phenylalanine, the CDR3 is 14 residues long. Just the 42-base CDR3 DNA is kept, in frame starting at base 1. The receptor's source is a man in his forties who had recovered from COVID-19. In this chain, TRBV5-8 is recombined with TRBJ2-2; the D segment could be TRBD1, given 5 matching bases. Specimen: PBMCs or T cells enriched from blood (not recorded which). In nucleotide form, the sequence is TGTGCCAGCAGCTTGTCAGGGCACACCGGGGAGCTGTTTTTT. It is translated as CASSLSGHTGELFF.